This entry is about one T cell receptor (beta chain). Germline assignment: CDR1 SGHAT and CDR2 FQNNGV. The CDR3 spans 16 residues. V lost 1 base and J 2 bases, leaving 15 bases between the germline ends. This entry is derived from a study of T cell changes during pregnancy in multiple sclerosis. Produced via immunoSEQ multiplex PCR; TCRdb's table is partial and in-frame only. The table lists approximately 60,000 clones, 85% to 95% of them singletons. The starting material was CD8+ T cells from peripheral blood mononuclear cells, obtained in the third trimester of pregnancy. V gene TRBV11-2 combines with J gene TRBJ2-7, with D tentatively TRBD2 (6 bases). The sequence was collected from a female donor with multiple sclerosis, enrolled in a pregnancy study. CDR3 protein: CASSLGASAEPYEQYF. In nucleotides, the CDR3 is TGTGCCAGCAGCTTAGGGGCTAGCGCTGAACCCTACGAGCAGTACTTC.